This T cell receptor beta chain was observed in a study of blood T cell repertoires in COVID-19. Study summary: Sites across the United States, Italy and Spain contributed samples from acute and convalescent COVID-19. Sources were T cells, B-cell-depleted T cells, or PBMCs; the material itself was cDNA or gDNA.

Seattle cases were enrolled at active infection and followed longitudinally. Germline-derived CDR1 and CDR2 are SGHRS and YFSETQ. V lost 0 bases and J lost 0, with 13 bases in between. The CDR3 totals 16 residues. Assay used: immunoSEQ multiplex PCR; TCRdb lists only in-frame clones, some missing. There are 130,000 to 150,000 clones in the sample; roughly 83% occur only once, and around 5% lies in the top ten. Sequences were obtained from peripheral blood. The chain links TRBV5-1 to TRBJ2-7; no reliable D call. The receptor comes from a woman aged 70 to 79 with COVID-19, enrolled during active disease. DNA of the CDR3: TGCGCCAGCAGCTTGGACGGGTCAGAAGCCTCCTACGAGCAGTACTTC. This sequence encodes CASSLDGSEASYEQYF.